These 32 T cell receptor beta chains share one sample of origin, sequenced in a study of cytomegalovirus exposure and HLA in healthy donors. Primers: 60 Vbeta forward and 13 Jbeta reverse. This table comes from immunoSEQ multiplex PCR, and its TCRdb copy is limited to in-frame clones, with some not included. The data hold about 230,000 clones, with 85% observed a single time. Sequenced input: PBMCs. The receptors come from a girl aged 2-9 years in good health and CMV-seronegative.

The chain recombines TRBV4-2 with TRBJ2-5, with TRBD2 matching 10 bases. This CDR3 has 16 residues. With V trimmed by 4 bases and J by 4 bases, 9 bases remained unmatched. Germline V lookup: CDR1 LGHNA, CDR2 YNFKEQ. The CDR3 reads CASSRSGGAGGETQYF. As DNA, the CDR3 is TGTGCCAGCAGCCGGAGCGGGGGGGCCGGGGGAGAGACCCAGTACTTC.

The CDR3: CASSERGTPSTDTQYF. CDR3 coding DNA: TGTGCCAGCAGTGAACGGGGTACCCCCAGCACAGATACGCAGTATTTT. The V and J genes are TRBV2 and TRBJ2-3, with D possibly being TRBD2 (5 bases). Germline lookup yields CDR1 SNHLY and CDR2 FYNNEI. V was shortened by 2 bases and J by 0 bases, with 12 bases between the two germline ends. The CDR3 consists of 16 residues.

The chain recombines TRBV9 with TRBJ2-7; possibly TRBD2 for D (5 bases). The CDR3 runs to 14 residues. V shed 3 bases and J shed 3 bases, with 13 bases lying between them. Germline-derived CDR1 and CDR2 are SGDLS and YYNGEE. The CDR3 DNA follows: TGTGCCAGCAGCGGGACTCCGGCGAGCTACGAGCAGTACTTC. Amino acids: CASSGTPASYEQYF.

In this sample, this clone turned up a few times. V is TRBV5-1 and J is TRBJ1-3; D unclear. Germline values: CDR1 SGHRS, CDR2 YFSETQ. Trimming took off 0 bases at V and 0 bases at J, with 13 bases between the two ends. CDR3 length equals 17 residues. The CDR3 DNA reads as TGCGCCAGCAGCTTGGCCGGAGGCGTGGGCTCTGGAAACACCATATATTTT. Translation: CASSLAGGVGSGNTIYF.

The rearrangement uses TRBV13 and TRBJ2-1; maybe TRBD2 (5 bases). Germline V CDR1 and CDR2: PRHDT, FYEKMQ (reference sequence). V was clipped by 2 bases and J by 3 bases, with 8 bases between them. The length of the CDR3 is 14 residues. This chain's CDR3 is CASSLLEGYNEQFF. DNA for the CDR3: TGTGCCAGCAGCTTACTAGAGGGCTACAATGAGCAGTTCTTC.

Regarding this clone: The sample contains more than one DNA sequence encoding this CDR3. This chain uses TRBV9 with TRBJ2-7; 9 positions agree with TRBD1. The V gene end was trimmed by 2 bases and the J gene end by 3 bases; junction bases not matched to a gene: 0. This CDR3 spans 13 amino acids. Per germline, CDR1 SGDLS and CDR2 YYNGEE. The CDR3, as DNA: TGTGCCAGCAGCGTGGACAGGGGCTACGAGCAGTACTTC. Translated: CASSVDRGYEQYF.

This clone showed up just once. The CDR3 DNA is TGTGCCAGCAGCTCCTCGAGCTCCTATAATTCACCCCTCCACTTT. Protein product: CASSSSSSYNSPLHF. V is TRBV5-4 and J is TRBJ1-6; D not certain. V dropped 3 bases and J dropped 0 bases, with 7 bases sitting between them. Germline V gives CDR1 SGHNT, CDR2 YYREEE (reference sequence). The CDR3 runs to 15 residues.

A remark on this clone: This sample includes further DNA sequences coding for the same CDR3. The chain couples TRBV7-2 to TRBJ2-1; TRBD2 matches at 9 bases. This CDR3 region has 16 residues. V lost 2 bases and J lost 4; bases outside the gene matches: 6. Germline assignment: CDR1 SGHTA and CDR2 FQGNSA. CDR3 amino acids: CASSLRRLAGYNEQFF. In DNA form, the CDR3 reads TGTGCCAGCAGCTTACGTAGGCTAGCGGGGTACAATGAGCAGTTCTTC.

V usage is TRBV5-8 and J usage is TRBJ2-7, with 12 nucleotides matching TRBD1. The CDR3 sequence is 15 residues long. Trimming removed 4 bases from V and 4 bases from J; junction bases left unmatched: 6. Germline values: CDR1 SGHTS, CDR2 YDEGEE. The CDR3: CASSRDRGLGYEQYF. In DNA form, the CDR3 reads TGTGCCAGCAGCCGGGACAGGGGGCTTGGATACGAGCAGTACTTC.

This clone occurred once. The rearrangement joins TRBV19 to TRBJ2-4; D might be TRBD1 (5 bases). The germline CDR1 and CDR2 sequences are LNHDA and SQIVND (reference sequence). Trimming removed 3 bases from V and 1 base from J, with 16 bases in between. CDR3 length equals 17 residues. The CDR3 region has the DNA TGTGCCAGTAGTATCGGTCAGGGTAGGTTGGCCAAAAACATTCAGTACTTC. Its protein product is CASSIGQGRLAKNIQYF.

This chain links TRBV10-2 with TRBJ1-1, with D unresolved. The germline gives CDR1 WSHSY, CDR2 SAAADI. CDR3 length equals 15 residues. V was clipped by 0 bases and J by 2 bases, with 10 bases between them. The CDR3 coding sequence is TGCGCCAGCAGTGAGTCAAGAAGAGGAAACACTGAAGCTTTCTTT. It encodes CASSESRRGNTEAFF.

The CDR3 DNA reads TGTGCCAGCAGTGATAGCGGGGGGCCAACCTACGAGCAGTACTTC. As protein: CASSDSGGPTYEQYF. The genes are TRBV6-1 and TRBJ2-7; 10 bases line up with TRBD2. V lost 3 bases to trimming and J lost 2 bases; unmatched junction nucleotides: 4. Germline loops: CDR1 MNHNS, CDR2 SASEGT. This CDR3 comprises 15 residues.

The chain joins TRBV19 to TRBJ2-3; D is perhaps TRBD1 (6 bases). The CDR3 sequence is 14 residues long. Germline V gene sequence: CDR1 LNHDA, CDR2 SQIVND (reference sequence). V lost 6 bases to trimming and J lost 2 bases, with 12 bases between them. The CDR3 sequence: CASRGGRLTDTQYF. CDR3 DNA: TGTGCCAGTAGAGGGGGACGGCTCACAGATACGCAGTATTTT.

Details on this clone: Other DNA sequences from this sample encode an identical CDR3 as well. The genes are TRBV5-4 and TRBJ1-1; D is perhaps TRBD1 (6 bases). The CDR3 is 13 amino acids. With 2 bases removed from V and 1 base from J, the gap between germline ends came to 6 bases. Germline values: CDR1 SGHNT, CDR2 YYREEE (reference sequence). The CDR3 DNA reads as TGTGCCAGCAGCTTACAGGGGAACACTGAAGCTTTCTTT. Amino acid sequence: CASSLQGNTEAFF.

The chain couples TRBV5-1 to TRBJ2-3; 7 nucleotides match TRBD2. There are 15 residues in the CDR3. V trimming: 0 bases; J trimming: 7 bases; junction bases outside the gene matches: 8. The germline gives CDR1 SGHRS, CDR2 YFSETQ. The CDR3 DNA follows: TGCGCCAGCAGCTTGGCCGGGCGGGAGACTAATACGCAGTATTTT. Residues: CASSLAGRETNTQYF.

The rearrangement joins TRBV18 to TRBJ1-1; D is unresolved. Germline V gives CDR1 KGHSH, CDR2 LQKENI. This CDR3 has 12 residues. Deletions cut 4 bases from V and 5 bases from J, with 8 bases between. CDR3 loop: CASSQLMTEAFF. The CDR3 region has the DNA TGTGCCAGCTCACAACTGATGACTGAAGCTTTCTTT. Based on the CDR3 plus reference TRBV18 and TRBJ1-1, the full variable domain is NAGVMQNPRHLVRRRGQEARLRCSPMKGHSHVYWYRQLPEEGLKFMVYLQKENIIDESGMPKERFSAEFPKEGPSILRIQQVVRGDSAAYFCASSQLMTEAFFGQGTRLTVV.

In the case of this clone: The same CDR3 is also encoded by other DNA sequences in this sample. The chain carries TRBV2 and TRBJ2-5, with 9 bases aligning to TRBD2. The CDR3 runs to 13 residues. Germline-derived CDR1 and CDR2 are SNHLY and FYNNEI. The ends lost 6 bases at V and 5 bases at J; junction bases unmatched: 4. The CDR3 DNA sequence: TGTGCCAGCAGAGGGACTAGCCAGGAGACCCAGTACTTC. Protein sequence: CASRGTSQETQYF.

CDR3 sequence: CAIGFSLGVPTKHNSGANVLTF. The CDR3 region has the DNA TGTGCCATCGGATTCTCCCTCGGGGTACCCACCAAACACAACTCTGGGGCCAACGTCCTGACTTTC. The chain combines TRBV10-3 with TRBJ2-6; tentatively, D is TRBD2 (5 bases). The germline gives CDR1 ENHRY, CDR2 SYGVKD. Between the trimmed V and J ends, which lost 8 bases and 0 bases, there was a span of 32 bases. The CDR3 length is 22 residues.

The chain recombines TRBV19 with TRBJ1-5; D not resolved. The germline gives CDR1 LNHDA, CDR2 SQIVND (reference sequence). Trimming removed 7 bases from V and 0 bases from J, with 10 bases in between. This CDR3 is 14 amino acids long. CDR3 nucleotide sequence: TGTGCCAGTAAGAGTCCCCCTAGCAATCAGCCCCAGCATTTT. Amino acid sequence: CASKSPPSNQPQHF.

This chain connects TRBV7-9 to TRBJ2-2; TRBD2 agrees at 10 bases. The junction had 8 bases not matched to a gene; V was cut back by 5 bases and J by 5 bases. CDR3 length: 16 amino acids. Germline CDR1 and CDR2: SEHNR and FQNEAQ (reference sequence). The CDR3 loop reads CASSPGQTSGTGELFF. CDR3 nucleotides: TGTGCCAGCAGCCCAGGACAGACTAGCGGGACCGGGGAGCTGTTTTTT.

The chain employs TRBV30 and TRBJ2-5, with 7 nucleotides matching TRBD2. The CDR3 covers 13 residues. The germline gives CDR1 GTSNPN, CDR2 SVGIG (reference sequence). Trimming at V came to 5 bases and at J to 2 bases, leaving 5 bases not matched to a gene. For the CDR3, the DNA is TGTGCCTGGGACCCTAGCGGACAAGAGACCCAGTACTTC. As protein: CAWDPSGQETQYF.

V and J are TRBV7-9 and TRBJ2-1; TRBD1 matches 9 bases. Germline-derived CDR1 and CDR2 are SEHNR and FQNEAQ (reference sequence). With V trimmed by 5 bases and J by 6 bases, 5 bases remained unmatched. This CDR3 spans 14 amino acids. In nucleotides, the CDR3 is TGTGCCAGCAGCCCTTGGGACAGGGTCAATGAGCAGTTCTTC. Its translation: CASSPWDRVNEQFF.

The chain combines TRBV18 with TRBJ2-5, with 10 bases identical to TRBD2. The CDR3 totals 16 residues. V lost 3 bases and J lost 4; bases outside the gene matches: 8. CDR1 is KGHSH, CDR2 LQKENI, per germline. The CDR3 protein is CASSPTASGGPETQYF. CDR3 in DNA: TGTGCCAGCTCACCGACGGCTAGCGGGGGACCAGAGACCCAGTACTTC.

This rearrangement joins TRBV6-5 to TRBJ1-3; D perhaps matches TRBD1 (6 bases). Trimming pared 5 bases from V and 2 bases from J, leaving 10 bases between. CDR1 is MNHEY, CDR2 SVGAGI, per germline. This CDR3 spans 14 amino acids. DNA for the CDR3: TGTGCCAGCAGTAGCACAGGGACTGGAAACACCATATATTTT. It codes for CASSSTGTGNTIYF.

The genes are TRBV27 and TRBJ2-1, with D possibly being TRBD1 (6 bases). The CDR3 totals 17 residues. V lost 0 bases and J lost 4, with 16 bases in between. From germline, CDR1 is MNHEY and CDR2 SMNVEV (reference sequence). CDR3 protein: CASSLSSGTKNYNEQFF. CDR3 nucleotide sequence: TGTGCCAGCAGTTTATCCTCCGGGACAAAGAATTACAATGAGCAGTTCTTC.

This chain joins TRBV6-6 and TRBJ2-7; 7 nucleotides match TRBD1. This CDR3 contains 16 residues. The V and J ends lost 2 bases and 3 bases, in that order; junction bases with no gene match: 10. Looked up from germline, CDR1 is MNHNY and CDR2 is SVGAGI (reference sequence). The chain's CDR3 is CASSYGAGTELYEQYF. In DNA, the CDR3 is TGTGCCAGCAGTTACGGGGCCGGGACAGAGCTCTACGAGCAGTACTTC.

This sequence joins TRBV12-5 and TRBJ1-2, with D tentatively TRBD1 (6 bases). The CDR3 loop spans 15 amino acids. The germline V gene encodes CDR1 LGHNT and CDR2 FRNRAP. With 3 bases removed from V and 8 bases from J, the gap between germline ends came to 19 bases. The CDR3 region has the DNA TGTGCTAGTGGTTTCCGATCACTTGGACAGACCGGCTACACCTTC. This translates into CASGFRSLGQTGYTF.

The chain is built from TRBV4-1 and TRBJ2-3; the match to TRBD2 covers 14 bases. The V gene end was trimmed by 4 bases and the J gene end by 1 base; junction bases not matched to a gene: 16. The CDR3 runs 21 residues. Germline assignment: CDR1 MGHRA and CDR2 YSYEKL. The CDR3 coding sequence is TGCGCCAGCAGCCCCGCTAGGACCGGGACTAGCGGGGGACCTGGCACAGATACGCAGTATTTT. Translation gives CASSPARTGTSGGPGTDTQYF.

About this clone: One junction end disagrees with the germline gene, perhaps due to a read error. CDR3: CASSLRWREGQPQHF. CDR3 DNA: TGTGCCAGCAGCCTAAGGTGGAGGGAGGGGCAGCCCCAGCATTTT. This chain connects TRBV4-1 to TRBJ1-5; TRBD1 might be the D (5 bases). The CDR3 loop spans 15 amino acids. From germline, CDR1 is MGHRA and CDR2 YSYEKL.

CDR3 region: CATSRPNINYGYTF. The CDR3 region has the DNA TGTGCCACCAGCAGACCTAATATAAACTATGGCTACACCTTC. V is TRBV15 and J is TRBJ1-2; the D is unclear. The CDR3 consists of 14 residues. With 2 bases removed from V and 2 bases from J, the gap between germline ends came to 9 bases. Germline V CDR1 and CDR2: LNHNV, YYDKDF (reference sequence). The whole variable domain, remainder taken from reference TRBV15 and TRBJ1-2, is DAMVIQNPRYQVTQFGKPVTLSCSQTLNHNVMYWYQQKSSQAPKLLFHYYDKDFNNEADTPDNFQSRRPNTSFCFLDIRSPGLGDTAMYLCATSRPNINYGYTFGSGTRLTVV.

V gene TRBV2 combines with J gene TRBJ1-2, with 11 bases that match TRBD1. From germline, CDR1 is SNHLY and CDR2 FYNNEI. The CDR3 contains 16 residues. J was trimmed by 2 bases and V by 0 bases; bases with no gene match: 2. Here the CDR3 DNA reads TGTGCCAGCAGTGAAGCTGGGACAGGGGGAAACTATGGCTACACCTTC. Amino acids: CASSEAGTGGNYGYTF.

The chain couples TRBV7-2 to TRBJ1-5; D possibly corresponds to TRBD1 (5 bases). V gave up 4 bases and J gave up 1 base, with 14 bases separating them. The CDR3 runs 16 residues. CDR1 and CDR2 from the germline V gene are SGHTA and FQGNSA. DNA for the CDR3: TGTGCCAGCAGCTCAAGGGGACTTTCGAGCAATCAGCCCCAGCATTTT. Translating it yields CASSSRGLSSNQPQHF.